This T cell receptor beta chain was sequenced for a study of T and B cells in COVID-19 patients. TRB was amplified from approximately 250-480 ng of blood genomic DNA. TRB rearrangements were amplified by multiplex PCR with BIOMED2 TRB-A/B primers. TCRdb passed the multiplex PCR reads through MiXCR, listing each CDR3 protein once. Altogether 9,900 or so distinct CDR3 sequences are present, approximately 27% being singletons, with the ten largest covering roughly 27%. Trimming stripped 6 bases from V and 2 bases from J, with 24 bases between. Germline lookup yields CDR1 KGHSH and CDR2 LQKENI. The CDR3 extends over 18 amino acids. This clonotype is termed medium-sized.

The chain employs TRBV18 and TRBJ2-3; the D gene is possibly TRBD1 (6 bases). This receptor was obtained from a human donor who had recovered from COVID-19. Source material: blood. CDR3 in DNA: TGTGCCAGCTCCAACCCGAAACAGGGTCAGCCCAACACAGATACGCAGTATTTT. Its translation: CASSNPKQGQPNTDTQYF.